This T cell receptor beta chain came from a study of T cells in Graves' hyperthyroidism and ophthalmopathy (dated by TCRdb to between 2019 and 2020). With regard to the full study: Peripheral blood was sampled at the time of initial diagnosis, prior to any treatment. A discovery cohort of about a hundred patients, roughly 43 with Graves' ophthalmopathy and approximately 57 with stable Graves' hyperthyroidism, was used to find distinguishing TCR V-J signatures. Prospective prediction of ophthalmopathy was tested in an independent validation cohort consisting of 18 to 20 hyperthyroidism patients and approximately 16 patients who later progressed to ophthalmopathy. The approximately 98 discovery patients were randomly divided into training and test sets at a 7:3 ratio. Thyroid tissue and blood T-cell repertoires from several Graves' hyperthyroidism patients were also compared in the study. After blood sampling, hyperthyroidism patients were treated with methimazole at a starting dose of 30 mg daily, and ophthalmopathy patients were treated with high-dose intravenous methylprednisolone. The paper reports TCR Vbeta CDR3 sequencing of over 130 peripheral blood samples: 40 or so ophthalmopathy, fewer than 80 hyperthyroidism and around 17 progressor patients.

Study-wide conclusions, independent of this receptor: During validation, the model predicted progression to ophthalmopathy a median of roughly six months ahead of onset, with around 70% sensitivity and around 73% specificity. Blood samples also contained most of the expanded thyroid clonotypes (frequency above 0.001), which suggests that blood repertoires may reflect thyroid immune responses. In cross-validation, a model built on a 13 V-J signature told ophthalmopathy apart from stable hyperthyroidism with approximately 90% sensitivity and roughly 82% specificity, and in testing the same model reached 80%/75%. No statistical method was used to set the sample size in advance, and investigators knew the group allocation.

This clonotype was seen at least ten times. Its antigen is currently not known. Base qualities are missing; no much larger clone stands one base away. From cysteine to phenylalanine, the CDR3 is 11 amino acids long. This entry keeps only the CDR3 DNA: 33 bases, framed from base 1. Trimming takes 4 bases from V and 5 bases from J, and the germline ends sit 5 bases apart. Sequences LGHDT (CDR1) and YNNKEL (CDR2) are obtained from the germline V gene (reference sequence). The TCR beta CDR3 regions were amplified from the RNA transcripts. The first round of RT-PCR for the TCR CDR3 was performed with the HTBI primer set and the Qiagen OneStep RT-PCR kit. Libraries were constructed in a second round of multiplex PCR, after which size selection and purification were performed. Paired-end sequencing of the libraries was performed with 100 bp reads on an Illumina HiSeq2000. In the source study's methods: SOAPnuke was used to process the raw data, with reads discarded if the reads contained adapters or uncalled bases, had a mean Phred below 15, or lacked an exact constant-primer or identifier match. COPE v1.2.5 was used to merge the high-quality paired reads, and each unique nucleotide sequence was defined as a clonotype. MiTCR v1.1 was used to align clonotypes to the IMGT TRBV, TRBD and TRBJ reference segments. The analysis was restricted to V-J combinations with a frequency above 0.0001, which together covered 99% to 99.2% of the repertoires. A TCS score was defined as the ratio between F50 (clonal expansion) and ExV (chaos), using BLOSUM62-based TCRdist between CDR3 peptides within each V-J. Welch's t-statistics and random forest reduced fewer than 600 V-J features to under 15, which were used in a naive Bayes classifier (R e1071). TCRdb reworked the public reads: Q25 trimming with fastp, MiXCR clone assembly, productive beta chains retained. Identical CDR3 proteins give one entry, which carries the most common genes and DNA. Clone size and V and J calls follow TCRdb, not the original study. Counted in this sample were hundreds of thousands of distinct CDR3 sequences; approximately 23% of them appeared once. The ten top clones hold around 60% of the sample.

Moderately to severely active disease, a Clinical Activity Score of at least 3, a NOSPECS grade of at least 4, and a duration under 3 months were present in ophthalmopathy patients. Any patient with an uncontrolled infection, another autoimmune disease, pregnancy or lactation was excluded. Diagnoses were established on the basis of clinical symptoms, serum thyroxine and TRAb, thyroid ultrasound, and orbital computed tomography. Ficoll-Paque density gradient centrifugation was used to isolate PBMCs from around 10 ml of fresh peripheral blood. Total RNA was extracted using Trizol reagent, and RNA quality was assessed on an Agilent 2100 Bioanalyzer.

What was sequenced was blood. The chain couples TRBV3-1 to TRBJ2-5, with the D gene call left open. The clonotype originates from a young man with Graves' ophthalmopathy. The DNA is as follows: TGTGCCAGCAGCCTCCGGGAGACCCAGTACTTC. This gives the protein CASSLRETQYF.